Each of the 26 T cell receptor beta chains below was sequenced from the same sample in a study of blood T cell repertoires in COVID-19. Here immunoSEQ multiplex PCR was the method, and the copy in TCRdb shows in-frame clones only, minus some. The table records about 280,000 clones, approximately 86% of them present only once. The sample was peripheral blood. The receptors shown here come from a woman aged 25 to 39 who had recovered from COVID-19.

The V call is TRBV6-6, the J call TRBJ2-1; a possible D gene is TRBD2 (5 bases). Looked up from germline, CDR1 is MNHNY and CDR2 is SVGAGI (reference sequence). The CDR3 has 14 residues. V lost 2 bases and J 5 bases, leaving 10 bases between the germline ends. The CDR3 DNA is TGTGCCAGCAGTTACGCGGGCCAGGACAATGAGCAGTTCTTC. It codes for CASSYAGQDNEQFF.

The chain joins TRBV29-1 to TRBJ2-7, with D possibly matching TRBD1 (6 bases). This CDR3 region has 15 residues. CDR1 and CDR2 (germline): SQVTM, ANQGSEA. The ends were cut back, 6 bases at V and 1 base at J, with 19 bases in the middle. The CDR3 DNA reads TGCAGCGTAGCCACCCGGGACATCGGATCCTACGAGCAGTACTTC. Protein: CSVATRDIGSYEQYF.

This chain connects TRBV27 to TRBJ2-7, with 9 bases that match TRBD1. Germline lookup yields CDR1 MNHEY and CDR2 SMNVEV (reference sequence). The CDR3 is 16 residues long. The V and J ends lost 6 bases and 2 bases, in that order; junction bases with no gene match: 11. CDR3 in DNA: TGTGCCAGCAGCCGTATACCGGGACAGGGAGCCTACGAGCAGTACTTC. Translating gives CASSRIPGQGAYEQYF.

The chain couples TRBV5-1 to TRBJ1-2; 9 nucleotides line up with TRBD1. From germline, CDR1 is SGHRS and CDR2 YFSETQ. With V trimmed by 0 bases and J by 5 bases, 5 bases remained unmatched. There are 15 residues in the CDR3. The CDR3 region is CASSLEGQGRYGYTF. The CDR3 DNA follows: TGCGCCAGCAGCTTGGAAGGACAGGGGAGGTATGGCTACACCTTC.

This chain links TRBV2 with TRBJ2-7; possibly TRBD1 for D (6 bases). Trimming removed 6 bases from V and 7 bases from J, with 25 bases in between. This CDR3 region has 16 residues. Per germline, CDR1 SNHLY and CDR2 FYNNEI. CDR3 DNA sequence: TGTGCCAGCAGCAAAGAACAGGGCACACTGGACGGGGAGCAGTACTTC. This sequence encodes CASSKEQGTLDGEQYF.

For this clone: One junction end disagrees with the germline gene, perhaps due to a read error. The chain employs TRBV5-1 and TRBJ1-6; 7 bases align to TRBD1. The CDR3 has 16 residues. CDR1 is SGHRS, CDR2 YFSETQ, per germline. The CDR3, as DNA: TGCGCCCGCAGCTTGGCCGGGGGGGGACAGAATTCACCCCTCCACTTT. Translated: CARSLAGGGQNSPLHF. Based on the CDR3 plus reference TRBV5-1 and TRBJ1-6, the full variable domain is KAGVTQTPRYLIKTRGQQVTLSCSPISGHRSVSWYQQTPGQGLQFLFEYFSETQRNKGNFPGRFSGRQFSNSRSEMNVSTLELGDSALYLCARSLAGGGQNSPLHFGNGTRLTVT.

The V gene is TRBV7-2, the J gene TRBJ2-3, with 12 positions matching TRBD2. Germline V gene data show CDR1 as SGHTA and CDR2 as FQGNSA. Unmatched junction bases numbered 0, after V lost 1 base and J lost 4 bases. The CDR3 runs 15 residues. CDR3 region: CASSLGLAGADTQYF. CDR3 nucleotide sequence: TGTGCCAGCAGCTTAGGACTAGCGGGAGCAGATACGCAGTATTTT.

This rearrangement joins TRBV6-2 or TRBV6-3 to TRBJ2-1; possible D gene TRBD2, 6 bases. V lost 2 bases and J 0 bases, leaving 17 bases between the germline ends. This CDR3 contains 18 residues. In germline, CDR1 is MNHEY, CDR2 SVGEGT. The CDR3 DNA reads TGTGCCAGCAGTTACGGACTGGGACTCCCGAGCTCCTACAATGAGCAGTTCTTC. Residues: CASSYGLGLPSSYNEQFF.

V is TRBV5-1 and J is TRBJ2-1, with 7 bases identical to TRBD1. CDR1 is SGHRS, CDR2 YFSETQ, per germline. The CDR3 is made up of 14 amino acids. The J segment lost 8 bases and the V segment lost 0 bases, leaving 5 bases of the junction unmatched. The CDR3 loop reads CASSLDRGSDEQFF. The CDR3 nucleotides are TGCGCCAGCAGCTTGGACAGGGGTTCCGATGAGCAGTTCTTC. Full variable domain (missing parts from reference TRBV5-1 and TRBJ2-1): KAGVTQTPRYLIKTRGQQVTLSCSPISGHRSVSWYQQTPGQGLQFLFEYFSETQRNKGNFPGRFSGRQFSNSRSEMNVSTLELGDSALYLCASSLDRGSDEQFFGPGTRLTVL.

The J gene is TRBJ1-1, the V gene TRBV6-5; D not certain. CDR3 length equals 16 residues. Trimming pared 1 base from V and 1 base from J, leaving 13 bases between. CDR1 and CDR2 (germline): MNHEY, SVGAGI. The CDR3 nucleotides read TGTGCCAGCAGTTACTTAGAGGGATCCACGAACACTGAAGCTTTCTTT. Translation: CASSYLEGSTNTEAFF.

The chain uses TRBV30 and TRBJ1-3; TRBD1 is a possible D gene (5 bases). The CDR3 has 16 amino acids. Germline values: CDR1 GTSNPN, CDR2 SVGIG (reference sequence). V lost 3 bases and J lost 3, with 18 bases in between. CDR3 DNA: TGTGCCTGGAGCCGTGGCCAGGGATTAGGTGGAAACACCATATATTTT. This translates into CAWSRGQGLGGNTIYF.

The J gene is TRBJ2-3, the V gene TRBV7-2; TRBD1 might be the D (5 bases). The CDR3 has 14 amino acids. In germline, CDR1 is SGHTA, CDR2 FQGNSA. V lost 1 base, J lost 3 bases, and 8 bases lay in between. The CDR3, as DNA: TGTGCCAGCAGCTTAGTCAGGGAAACAGATACGCAGTATTTT. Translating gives CASSLVRETDTQYF.

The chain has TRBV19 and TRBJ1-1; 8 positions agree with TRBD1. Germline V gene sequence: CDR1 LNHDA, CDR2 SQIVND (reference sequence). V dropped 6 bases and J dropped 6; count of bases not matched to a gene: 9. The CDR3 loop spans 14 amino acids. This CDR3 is CASSLAGGRAEAFF. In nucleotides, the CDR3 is TGTGCCAGTAGCCTTGCAGGGGGCAGGGCTGAAGCTTTCTTT.

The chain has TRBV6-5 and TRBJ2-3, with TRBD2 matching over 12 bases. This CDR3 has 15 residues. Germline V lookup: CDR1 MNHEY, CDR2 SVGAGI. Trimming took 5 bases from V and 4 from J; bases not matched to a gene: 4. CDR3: CASSQTSGRPDTQYF. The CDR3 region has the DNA TGTGCCAGCAGTCAGACTAGCGGGAGACCAGATACGCAGTATTTT.

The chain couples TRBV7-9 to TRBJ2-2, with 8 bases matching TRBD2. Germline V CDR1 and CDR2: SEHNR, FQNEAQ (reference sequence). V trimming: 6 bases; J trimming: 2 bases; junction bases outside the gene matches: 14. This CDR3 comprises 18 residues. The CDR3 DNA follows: TGTGCCAGCAGGCCAAGACCGGGAGGGCCAGCAAACACCGGGGAGCTGTTTTTT. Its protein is CASRPRPGGPANTGELFF.

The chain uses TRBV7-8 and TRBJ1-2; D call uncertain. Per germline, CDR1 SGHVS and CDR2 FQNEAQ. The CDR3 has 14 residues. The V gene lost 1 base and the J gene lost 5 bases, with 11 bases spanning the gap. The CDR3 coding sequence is TGTGCCAGCAGCTTAGACCGCGGGCCGTATGGCTACACCTTC. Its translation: CASSLDRGPYGYTF.

CDR3 coding DNA: TGTGCCATCAGTGTTCTGGTGACTAGCACAGATACGCAGTATTTT. Amino acid sequence: CAISVLVTSTDTQYF. The chain is built from TRBV10-3 and TRBJ2-3; no firm D call. The CDR3 spans 15 residues. V gave up 4 bases and J gave up 0 bases, with 11 bases separating them. The germline CDR1 and CDR2 sequences are ENHRY and SYGVKD.

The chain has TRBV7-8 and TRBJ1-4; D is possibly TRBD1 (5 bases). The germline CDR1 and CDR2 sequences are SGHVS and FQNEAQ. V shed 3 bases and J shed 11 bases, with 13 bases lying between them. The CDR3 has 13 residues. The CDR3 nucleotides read TGTGCCAGCAGCTTTGGCCGACAGCCCAAACTGTTTTTT. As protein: CASSFGRQPKLFF.

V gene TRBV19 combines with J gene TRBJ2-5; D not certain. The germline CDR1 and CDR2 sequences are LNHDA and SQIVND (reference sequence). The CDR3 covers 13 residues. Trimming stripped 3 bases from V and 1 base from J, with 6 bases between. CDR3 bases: TGTGCCAGTAGTATGGCCCGCCAAGAGACCCAGTACTTC. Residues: CASSMARQETQYF.

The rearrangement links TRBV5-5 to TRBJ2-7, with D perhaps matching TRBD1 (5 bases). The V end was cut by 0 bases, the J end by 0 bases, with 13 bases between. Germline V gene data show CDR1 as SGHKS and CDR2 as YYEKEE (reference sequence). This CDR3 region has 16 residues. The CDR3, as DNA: TGTGCCAGCAGCTTGGTTAGACAGTCAAGCTCCTACGAGCAGTACTTC. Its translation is CASSLVRQSSSYEQYF.

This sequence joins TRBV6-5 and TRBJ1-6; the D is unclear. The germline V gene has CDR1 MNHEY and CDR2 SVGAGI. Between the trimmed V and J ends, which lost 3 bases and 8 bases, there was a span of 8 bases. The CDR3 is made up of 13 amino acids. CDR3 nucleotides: TGTGCCAGCAGTTATCAGGAACATTCACCCCTCCACTTT. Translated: CASSYQEHSPLHF.

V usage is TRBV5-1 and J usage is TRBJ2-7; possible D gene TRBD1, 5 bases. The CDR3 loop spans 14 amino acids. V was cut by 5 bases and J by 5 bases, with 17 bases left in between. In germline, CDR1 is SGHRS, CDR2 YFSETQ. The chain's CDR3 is CASSSGSGRNEQYF. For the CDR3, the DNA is TGCGCCAGCAGTTCAGGGTCGGGTCGGAACGAGCAGTACTTC. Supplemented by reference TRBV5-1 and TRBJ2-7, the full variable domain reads KAGVTQTPRYLIKTRGQQVTLSCSPISGHRSVSWYQQTPGQGLQFLFEYFSETQRNKGNFPGRFSGRQFSNSRSEMNVSTLELGDSALYLCASSSGSGRNEQYFGPGTRLTVT.

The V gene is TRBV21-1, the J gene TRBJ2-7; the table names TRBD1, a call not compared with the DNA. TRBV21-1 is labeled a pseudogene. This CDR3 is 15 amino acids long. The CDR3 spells CASSTKDRGSYEQYF. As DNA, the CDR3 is TGTGCCAGCAGCACAAAGGACAGGGGGTCCTACGAGCAGTACTTC.

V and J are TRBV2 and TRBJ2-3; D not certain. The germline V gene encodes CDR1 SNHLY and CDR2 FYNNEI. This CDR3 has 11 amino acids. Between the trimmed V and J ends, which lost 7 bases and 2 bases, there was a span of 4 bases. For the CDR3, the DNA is TGTGCCAGCACGTACACAGATACGCAGTATTTT. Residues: CASTYTDTQYF.

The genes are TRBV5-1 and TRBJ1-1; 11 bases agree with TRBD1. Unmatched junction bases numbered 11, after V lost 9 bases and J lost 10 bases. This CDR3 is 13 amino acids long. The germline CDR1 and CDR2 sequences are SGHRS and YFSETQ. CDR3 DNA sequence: TGCGCCACCGCGCCCGGGACAGGGGGATTAGCTTTCTTT. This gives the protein CATAPGTGGLAFF.

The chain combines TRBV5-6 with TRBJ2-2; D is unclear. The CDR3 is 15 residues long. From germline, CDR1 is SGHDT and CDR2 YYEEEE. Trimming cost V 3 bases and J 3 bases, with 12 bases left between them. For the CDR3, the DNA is TGTGCCAGCAGCTCTTTACAGTTTTACACCGGGGAGCTGTTTTTT. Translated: CASSSLQFYTGELFF.